This T cell receptor beta chain appears in the sequencing data of a study of radiotherapy plus CTLA-4 blockade in lung cancer (dated by TCRdb to 2016 to 2018). For the study in its entirety: Among the enrolled patients, about 19% had an objective response, and approximately 33% reached disease control. Study-level results and caveats: The strongest predictors of response, as reported, were early dynamic changes in blood T cell clones along with a rise in serum interferon-beta after radiation. TCR clones derived from tumors expanded in peripheral blood after treatment with radiotherapy and ipilimumab.

The study tested focal radiation therapy combined with CTLA-4 blockade (ipilimumab) in patients with chemo-refractory metastatic non-small-cell lung cancer. In the case of this clone: Which antigen it targets is not known. Per-base quality was not reported, and no clone a single base away is much larger than it.

The library was prepared using the immunoSEQ multiplex PCR assay. TCRdb took over this immuneACCESS table, retaining in-frame rearrangements with V and J assigned. Such tables are incomplete; in checked studies, under half of the missing clones stem from an unresolved V gene, and the remainder is unexplained. The table for this sample lists about 87,000 clones; more than 85% of them were counted only once. 16% of the sample comes from the top ten. This clonotype was sampled from a human donor with non-small cell lung cancer that progressed on radiotherapy plus ipilimumab. The input for sequencing was peripheral blood, taken from a patient treated with radiotherapy plus ipilimumab.

Here the CDR3 is given as CASLGTYPSSQPQHF. Here is the DNA: TGTGCCAGCCTAGGGACGTACCCCAGTAGCCAACCCCAGCATTTT. The rearranged chain carries TRBV6-1 and TRBJ1-5; 5 matching bases give a weak D call of TRBD1. From cysteine to phenylalanine, the CDR3 is 15 amino acids long. The sequence is cut down to CDR3 DNA, 45 bases in frame from base 1. The junction carries 24 bases between V and J, which are trimmed by 8 bases and 10 bases respectively. The germline V gene provides CDR1 MNHNS and CDR2 SASEGT.